The clone carrying this TCR beta chain was counted at least ten times. Its target is not known. The data were taken from a study of breast tumors, draining lymph nodes, adjacent tissues. Whole-study findings and limits: Luminal-like breast cancer showed significantly greater tumor-nontumor repertoire similarity than basal-like breast cancer did.

TCRdb analysed the multiplex PCR reads with MiXCR anew, one entry per CDR3 protein. The repertoire consists of 150,000 to 200,000 distinct CDR3 sequences, with approximately 33% occurring once and the leading ten covering 3.5% to 4.5%. The CDR3 covers 20 residues. Germline loops: CDR1 LGHNA, CDR2 YNFKEQ. Deletions cut 1 base from V and 1 base from J, with 20 bases between. The lymph nodes were axillary draining lymph nodes from breast cancer patients. The V and J genes are TRBV4-2 and TRBJ2-6; D might be TRBD1 (5 bases). The sample taken for sequencing was axillary lymph node tissue. This sequence originates from a female donor with breast cancer. Some clones in this sample may be carry-over from other donors' samples. For the CDR3, the DNA is TGTGCCAGCAGCCAAGCTGTGGTGGCAGGGCCCAATTCTGGGGCCAACGTCCTGACTTTC. Protein sequence: CASSQAVVAGPNSGANVLTF.